This T cell receptor (beta chain) was recorded in a study of control samples from healthy donors and cancer patients. The J segment lost 5 bases and the V segment lost 1 base, leaving 13 bases of the junction unmatched. The CDR3 covers 18 residues. Per germline, CDR1 MGHRA and CDR2 YSYEKL. Profiled with immunoSEQ multiplex PCR; TCRdb holds only in-frame clones, not every one. The table includes just under 100,000 clones, approximately 95% detected once. The source of this sequence is a man aged 18 to 29 in good health. The chain recombines TRBV4-1 with TRBJ1-5; 8 bases align to TRBD1. The sequenced sample consisted of blood. The CDR3 DNA follows: TGCGCCAGCAGCCAAGGGGCAGGGGGCGGGTTGGGTCATCAGCCCCAGCATTTT. Its translation: CASSQGAGGGLGHQPQHF.